A selection of T cell receptor beta chains follows, all from one sample in a study of blood T cell repertoires in COVID-19. Clones were read by immunoSEQ multiplex PCR, and TCRdb kept only the in-frame ones, dropping some. In the table there are 95,000 to 150,000 clones, under 90% of which are singletons. Material: peripheral blood. The receptor set was obtained from a woman between 70 and 85 years old with acute or convalescent COVID-19. Both conserved end residues are part of each CDR3. D genes are given only for firm matches. A row's size may be missing; if present it is once, few, many or a size class.

CDR3 DNA	CDR3 protein	V gene	clone size	D gene	J gene
TGCAGCGTTGAGACCCCGGGACAGGGACGTTATAGCAATCAGCCCCAGCATTTT	CSVETPGQGRYSNQPQHF	TRBV29-1	NA	TRBD1	TRBJ1-5
TGTGCCACCAGTGGGACTAGCGGGGGTCTACACAATGAGCAGTTCTTC	CATSGTSGGLHNEQFF	TRBV24-1	NA	TRBD2	TRBJ2-1
TGTGCCAGCAGCTTTGGGCTAGGGGCCCAAGAGACCCAGTACTTC	CASSFGLGAQETQYF	TRBV7-9	NA	NA	TRBJ2-5
TGTGCCAGCAGCCCGGACAGGGCAAACTATGGCTACACCTTC	CASSPDRANYGYTF	TRBV5-5	NA	TRBD1	TRBJ1-2
TGTGCCAGCAGCCGTACAGGGGAGCGCTACAATGAGCAGTTCTTC	CASSRTGERYNEQFF	TRBV7-2	once	TRBD1	TRBJ2-1
TGTGCCAGCAGTGAACTCTGGGCGGGGGCCCCCTCTATAAGCAATCAGCCCCAGCATTTT	CASSELWAGAPSISNQPQHF	TRBV6-1	few	NA	TRBJ1-5
TGTGCCAGCAGCGTATCGGGATCTAGGAACACTGAAGCTTTCTTT	CASSVSGSRNTEAFF	TRBV9	NA	NA	TRBJ1-1
TGTGCCACCAGTTTGACAGGGCGTACCTACGAGCAGTACTTC	CATSLTGRTYEQYF	TRBV15	few	TRBD1	TRBJ2-7
TGTGCCAGCAGCTCGGGACAGGGGGGGAGGAATGAGCAGTTCTTC	CASSSGQGGRNEQFF	TRBV7-9	NA	TRBD1	TRBJ2-1
TGCGCCAGCAGCTTACAGGGTAGGGTTCGGTTTTTT	CASSLQGRVRFF	TRBV5-1	NA	NA	TRBJ1-4
TGTGCCAGTAGTATCGGGACAGGGAACTATGGCTACACCTTC	CASSIGTGNYGYTF	TRBV19	NA	TRBD1	TRBJ1-2
TGTGCCAGCAACCCAGGAGGCCGCGGGCTGGAGACCCAGTACTTC	CASNPGGRGLETQYF	TRBV6-5	NA	NA	TRBJ2-5
TGTGCCAGCAGTGAGGGACTAGCGGGGGCCCCCTACGAGCAGTACTTC	CASSEGLAGAPYEQYF	TRBV2	NA	TRBD2	TRBJ2-7
TGTGCCAGCAGCTTGGCCTCAGGAGGGTACGACCAAGAGACCCAGTACTTC	CASSLASGGYDQETQYF	TRBV5-6	NA	NA	TRBJ2-5
TGTGCCAGCAGCTTAGCGACGGCTAGCGCCTTATCTGAGCAGTTCTTC	CASSLATASALSEQFF	TRBV7-2	NA	NA	TRBJ2-1
TGTGCCAGTAGTATCGACAGGGCGGGGACTGAAGCTTTCTTT	CASSIDRAGTEAFF	TRBV19	NA	TRBD1	TRBJ1-1
TGCGCCAGCAGCCAAGGACAGGGAACGCGTCAGCCCCAGCATTTT	CASSQGQGTRQPQHF	TRBV4-1	NA	TRBD1	TRBJ1-5
TGTGCCAGTAGTATACAACAGGGAAACTATGGCTACACCTTC	CASSIQQGNYGYTF	TRBV19	NA	NA	TRBJ1-2
TGTGCCAGCAGTCCCGGGACAGCTACGCCCGAGCAGTACTTC	CASSPGTATPEQYF	TRBV2	NA	TRBD1	TRBJ2-7
TGTGCCAGCAGTTTGTCGCGGGGAAGAGGGGAGACCCAGTACTTC	CASSLSRGRGETQYF	TRBV6-2/TRBV6-3	NA	NA	TRBJ2-5
TGTGCCAGCAGCGCCGGGGTCCCCCCCTACAATGAGCAGTTCTTC	CASSAGVPPYNEQFF	TRBV9	NA	NA	TRBJ2-1
TGTGCCAGCCTCTCTTGGGAAGGGGATGGCTACACCTTC	CASLSWEGDGYTF	TRBV2	NA	NA	TRBJ1-2
TGTGCCTGGAATAGGGACAGTCCTTACGAGCAGTACTTC	CAWNRDSPYEQYF	TRBV30	NA	TRBD1	TRBJ2-7
TGTGCCAGCAGTTACGCGCAGGTAGCTAACTATGGCTACACCTTC	CASSYAQVANYGYTF	TRBV6-5	once	NA	TRBJ1-2
TGTGCCAGCAGTTTAGGAGGGGTCACAAATGAAAAACTGTTTTTT	CASSLGGVTNEKLFF	TRBV28	NA	NA	TRBJ1-4
TGCAGTGCTAGAGATAACTACGAGCAGTACTTC	CSARDNYEQYF	TRBV20-1	few	NA	TRBJ2-7
TGTGCCAGCAGCCCAAGCTACGTTAAAGAGACCCAGTACTTC	CASSPSYVKETQYF	TRBV3-1/TRBV3-2	NA	NA	TRBJ2-5
TGCAGTGCTAGTGGCGGGTCCTATGGCTACACCTTC	CSASGGSYGYTF	TRBV20-1	NA	NA	TRBJ1-2
TGTGCCAGCTCCTCTTCCCGCTCTGGAAACACCATATATTTT	CASSSSRSGNTIYF	TRBV11-2	few	NA	TRBJ1-3
TGTGCCAGCAGCTTAGGACAGGGCACAGATACGCAGTATTTT	CASSLGQGTDTQYF	TRBV7-8	NA	NA	TRBJ2-3
TGTGCCAGCAGCTTTCGTGGGGGGGCAAATACGCAGTATTTT	CASSFRGGANTQYF	TRBV7-2	few	NA	TRBJ2-3